The clone carrying this TCR beta chain was counted once. The target antigen is unknown. Measured with immunoSEQ multiplex PCR; TCRdb has only the in-frame clones, and not every one. The sample has approximately 1,000,000 clones; around three quarters are singletons. This record belongs to a study of shared clonotypes between healthy human individuals. Study outcomes and limitations: It was the non-shared clonotypes that had lower generation probabilities than clonotypes shared by all four donors.

The CDR3 has 15 residues. This clonotype was obtained from a man aged 18 to 35 in good health. Some clones in this sample may be carry-over from other donors' samples. The chain employs TRBV21-1 and TRBJ2-7; the table's TRBD2 call for D was not verified on the DNA. TRBV21-1 is noted as a pseudogene. The sample taken for sequencing was memory CD4+ T cells from PBMCs. The subset is: CD45RA-negative fraction. The chain's CDR3 is CASSKYGTNSYEQYF. The CDR3 DNA follows: TGTGCCAGCAGCAAATACGGCACTAATTCCTACGAGCAGTACTTC.